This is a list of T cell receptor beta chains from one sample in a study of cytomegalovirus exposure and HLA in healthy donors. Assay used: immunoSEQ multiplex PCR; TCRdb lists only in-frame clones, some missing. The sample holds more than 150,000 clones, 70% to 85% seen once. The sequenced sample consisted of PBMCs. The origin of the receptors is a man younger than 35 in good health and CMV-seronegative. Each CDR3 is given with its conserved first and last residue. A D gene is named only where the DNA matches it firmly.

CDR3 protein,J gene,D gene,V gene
CASSLIRGDEQFF,TRBJ2-1,TRBD2,TRBV7-7
CASSPDGRTGVNTEAFF,TRBJ1-1,TRBD1,TRBV5-5
CASRWGGPEETQYF,TRBJ2-5,NA,TRBV7-9
CASSPGAGGFPETQYF,TRBJ2-5,TRBD1,TRBV18
CASSRQGQGRNEKLFF,TRBJ1-4,TRBD1,TRBV7-2
CASSAYHTGQPQHF,TRBJ1-5,NA,TRBV9
CASSPTIHMNTEAFF,TRBJ1-1,NA,TRBV19
CASAPSNVRNEQYF,TRBJ2-7,NA,TRBV2
CASSTTGGHNEQYF,TRBJ2-7,TRBD1,TRBV5-1
CASSSTGFYGYTF,TRBJ1-2,TRBD1,TRBV27
CASSRDEGGRGFNEQFF,TRBJ2-1,TRBD1,TRBV25-1
CASSTKTTHQQYF,TRBJ2-7,NA,TRBV5-6
CASSLRGVNYEQYF,TRBJ2-7,NA,TRBV6-5
CASSLLPGQNTEAFF,TRBJ1-1,NA,TRBV2
CASSLDRGYDNEQFF,TRBJ2-1,NA,TRBV7-8
CASSSGGTVSYEQYF,TRBJ2-7,NA,TRBV6-5
CASSLGSGRWYEQYF,TRBJ2-7,TRBD2,TRBV11-2
CASSPTSGRGEQYF,TRBJ2-7,TRBD2,TRBV11-2
CASSLKTGFSYEQYF,TRBJ2-7,NA,TRBV7-8
CAISERASYEQYF,TRBJ2-7,NA,TRBV10-3
CASSPLSQSPKNSGNTIYF,TRBJ1-3,NA,TRBV7-6
CASSHPGTRTYNEQFF,TRBJ2-1,TRBD2,TRBV4-1
CASSQKRNEQYF,TRBJ2-7,NA,TRBV14
CASSPGRSAPGANVLTF,TRBJ2-6,TRBD2,TRBV5-1
CAWKRGQSTDTQYF,TRBJ2-3,TRBD2,TRBV30
CAWSEGQIHEQFF,TRBJ2-1,TRBD1,TRBV30
CASSLGLAGVGGWNEQFF,TRBJ2-1,TRBD2,TRBV7-6
CASSSTGTAGDNEQFF,TRBJ2-1,TRBD1,TRBV7-3
CASSFTGGSQEKLFF,TRBJ1-4,TRBD1,TRBV7-2
CASSRGSVSSYNSPLHF,TRBJ1-6,NA,TRBV27
CASSQYRFSNEQFF,TRBJ2-1,NA,TRBV4-3
CASSQGSGNEQYF,TRBJ2-7,NA,TRBV4-2
CASSPLKRAHNEQFF,TRBJ2-1,NA,TRBV7-9
CASSPRDRETDTQYF,TRBJ2-3,TRBD1,TRBV9
CASSLSVTGANVLTF,TRBJ2-6,NA,TRBV7-9
CASSDRTGEYYGYTF,TRBJ1-2,TRBD1,TRBV19
CASRSGSSGANVLTF,TRBJ2-6,NA,TRBV19
CASSLAGNTEAFF,TRBJ1-1,NA,TRBV5-5
CASSLIQGAGYGYTF,TRBJ1-2,TRBD1,TRBV27
CSVEDAGQGVDEQFF,TRBJ2-1,TRBD1,TRBV29-1
CASSPIHGDSMNTEAFF,TRBJ1-1,TRBD1,TRBV18
CSVPGQGAGEQYF,TRBJ2-7,TRBD1,TRBV29-1
CASSLYRGIGGYTF,TRBJ1-2,NA,TRBV7-9
CASSRQQYF,TRBJ2-5,NA,TRBV4-3
CASSLAQGGTGELFF,TRBJ2-2,NA,TRBV5-4
CSTISTGRENTEAFF,TRBJ1-1,TRBD1,TRBV29-1
CATRQGMGSLAETQYF,TRBJ2-5,NA,TRBV19
CASSLWAGGDTEQYF,TRBJ2-7,TRBD1,TRBV7-3
CASSLVPAGFSTDTQYF,TRBJ2-3,NA,TRBV13
CASSYVGTDKFGYTF,TRBJ1-2,TRBD1,TRBV6-5
CASSGERLTLSYEQYF,TRBJ2-7,NA,TRBV2